These T cell receptor beta chains were read from a single sample in a study of cytomegalovirus exposure and HLA in healthy donors. The protocol was immunoSEQ multiplex PCR, while the TCRdb copy is restricted to in-frame clones and leaves out a portion. The sample records around 150,000 clones, about 76% being singletons. Sequenced sample: PBMCs. Receptors originate from a young man in good health and CMV-seronegative. CDR3s include the opening cysteine and the closing phenylalanine or tryptophan. The order of the fields is J gene, D gene, V gene, clone size, CDR3 protein, CDR3 DNA. D genes are given only for firm matches. For some rows the clone size is stated as once, few or many, or as a class when expanded; others skip it.

TRBJ2-7 TRBD1 TRBV27 . CASSSPGQGYEQYF TGTGCCAGCAGTTCTCCGGGACAGGGCTACGAGCAGTACTTC
TRBJ1-1 TRBD1 TRBV29-1 . CSGDGTGRTEAFF TGCAGCGGTGACGGGACAGGGCGAACTGAAGCTTTCTTT
TRBJ2-1 TRBD2 TRBV7-8 . CASSLVIRPPGTSGREQFF TGTGCCAGCAGCTTAGTTATTCGACCCCCCGGGACTAGCGGGAGGGAGCAGTTCTTC
TRBJ1-1 . TRBV18 . CASSVGKNTEAFF TGTGCCAGCTCAGTCGGGAAAAACACTGAAGCTTTCTTT
TRBJ2-2 TRBD1 TRBV27 once CASRFTGGRSTGELFF TGTGCCAGCAGATTCACAGGGGGCAGGAGTACCGGGGAGCTGTTTTTT
TRBJ2-1 TRBD2 TRBV9 . CASSLLLAGAYNEQFF TGTGCCAGCAGCCTACTCTTAGCGGGAGCCTACAATGAGCAGTTCTTC
TRBJ1-5 TRBD1 TRBV2 . CASSGGQGRNQPQHF TGTGCCAGCAGCGGTGGACAGGGGAGAAATCAGCCCCAGCATTTT
TRBJ2-5 . TRBV28 . CASSLGGLGETQYF TGTGCCAGCAGCTTGGGGGGGCTAGGGGAGACCCAGTACTTC
TRBJ1-2 . TRBV29-1 . CSVEWQVDDDGYTF TGCAGCGTTGAGTGGCAGGTGGATGACGATGGCTACACCTTC
TRBJ1-4 . TRBV28 few CASTTSLRAGELFF TGTGCCAGCACCACTTCCCTTAGGGCCGGGGAACTGTTTTTT
TRBJ1-1 . TRBV6-1 . CASSREMNTEAFF TGTGCCAGCAGCAGGGAAATGAACACTGAAGCTTTCTTC
TRBJ2-7 . TRBV5-1 . CASSPVAGYEQYF TGCGCCAGCAGCCCGGTTGCGGGCTACGAGCAGTACTTC
TRBJ2-7 . TRBV7-2 . CASSLARGLDAYEQYF TGTGCCAGCAGCTTAGCCCGCGGACTGGACGCCTACGAGCAGTACTTC
TRBJ2-1 . TRBV6-6 . CASTKDRQGHNEQFF TGTGCCAGCACCAAAGACCGGCAGGGCCACAATGAGCAGTTCTTC
TRBJ1-3 TRBD1 TRBV11-2 . CASSLEATGAGNTIYF TGTGCCAGCAGCTTAGAGGCGACAGGGGCCGGAAACACCATATATTTT
TRBJ2-2 TRBD1 TRBV7-3 . CASSPRQGGGTGELFF TGTGCCAGCAGCCCTCGACAGGGGGGCGGCACCGGGGAGCTGTTTTTT
TRBJ2-5 TRBD1 TRBV11-2 few CASSRDSHQETQYF TGTGCCAGCAGCCGGGACAGCCATCAAGAGACCCAGTACTTC
TRBJ1-3 . TRBV28 . CVTATTGTGNTIYF TGTGTGACAGCAACTACAGGCACTGGAAACACCATATATTTT
TRBJ2-7 TRBD2 TRBV5-1 . CASSQTSVTYEQYF TGCGCCAGCAGCCAGACTAGCGTTACCTACGAGCAGTACTTC
TRBJ2-3 TRBD2 TRBV11-3 few CASSSKRGPTDTQYF TGTGCCAGCAGCTCGAAGCGGGGGCCCACAGATACGCAGTATTTT
TRBJ1-5 TRBD1 TRBV27 . CASSHRQGGNQPQHF TGTGCCAGCAGTCATCGACAGGGTGGCAATCAGCCCCAGCATTTT
TRBJ2-7 . TRBV13 . CASSLIVSGEQYF TGTGCCAGCAGCTTGATAGTATCAGGGGAGCAGTACTTC